Listed below are T cell receptor beta chains from one sample, sequenced in a study of cytomegalovirus exposure and HLA in healthy donors. Repertoires were generated with immunoSEQ multiplex PCR, while TCRdb's copy carries only in-frame clones and drops some. Of 130,000 or so clones in the sample, approximately 80% were seen once. Sequenced: PBMCs. These receptors were collected from a woman aged 40 to 50 in good health and CMV-seronegative. Both conserved end residues are trimmed from each CDR3.

v_call | cdr3_length | cdr3_aa
TRBV4-1 | 13 | ASSQAFPSNEKLF
TRBV18 | 13 | ASSPRGQGEDEQY
TRBV5-1 | 14 | ASSLYAQQVSYEQY
TRBV7-2 | 12 | ASSYGRANQPQH
TRBV9 | 11 | ASSETGITEAF
TRBV11-3 | 16 | ASSLEGGFRPPAVEQF
TRBV28 | 14 | ASTVTGLPEPDTQY
TRBV15 | 13 | ATSRERWGGSEQY
TRBV21-1 | 13 | ASSKGQGMNTEAF
TRBV9 | 13 | ASSADSYSNQPQH
TRBV4-2 | 13 | ASSQDPGQQETQY
TRBV19 | 12 | ASSQSGASYEQY
TRBV18 | 15 | ASSPQGKAPLDTEAF
TRBV10-3 | 14 | AIPGTSEANTGELF
TRBV7-2 | 13 | ASSHTTSGSGEQY
TRBV14 | 12 | ASSQDLSGYTQY
TRBV5-1 | 13 | ASSPRAGGSETQY
TRBV27 | 14 | ATGREGYSYNSPLH
TRBV9 | 13 | ASSENSGRTDTQY
TRBV10-1 | 15 | ASSESNGRDNGFDYT
TRBV6-5 | 14 | ASSYYQGISGNTIY
TRBV2 | 11 | ASHGQTVYEQY
TRBV18 | 15 | ASSPPGLAGGVNEQF
TRBV28 | 12 | ASSPGQVLYGYT